The clone carrying this T cell receptor (beta chain) came up a few times. The extraction recovered at least 5.5 micrograms of total RNA per sample. The length of the CDR3 is 14 residues. V was pared by 5 bases and J by 3 bases, with 13 bases between. The data derive from a study of blood T cells in healthy people across ages. A second PCR, run for about 7 to 11 cycles, used a sample-barcoded 5' primer plus a J-beta primer mix. TCRdb called the 5' RACE reads again in MiXCR, with one record for every CDR3 protein. Here the sample spans roughly 1,500,000 distinct CDR3 sequences, almost 35% being singletons.

Sequencing used blood. The origin of this receptor is a woman aged 25 to 45 in good health. The J gene is TRBJ1-1, the V gene TRBV12-3 or TRBV12-4, with D possibly matching TRBD1 (5 bases). The CDR3 here is CASSPPGFYTEAFF. The CDR3 region has the DNA TGTGCCAGCAGTCCACCAGGGTTTTACACTGAAGCTTTCTTT.